This T cell receptor beta chain was found in a study of blood T cells in healthy people across ages. PBMCs were isolated at a quantity of at least 7 million per sample. Extraction yielded at least 6 micrograms of total RNA per sample. Trimming removed 1 base from V and 4 bases from J, with 9 bases in between. The V gene's germline CDR1 is KGHDR and CDR2 SFDVKD. CDR3 length equals 14 residues. For the second PCR, which ran for about 6 to 11 cycles, a sample-barcoded 5' primer and a J-beta primer mix were used. Researchers report that a template-switch adaptor with 12 random nucleotides tagged each cDNA molecule. TCRdb recomputed calls from the 5' RACE reads with MiXCR, one row per CDR3 protein. The sample lists hundreds of thousands of distinct CDR3 sequences, over 20% occurring once.

The V gene is TRBV24-1, the J gene TRBJ1-2, with a tentative D call TRBD1 (5 bases). The material sequenced was blood. The sequence was obtained from a man between 65 and 85 years old in good health. The CDR3 sequence is CATSDFPGRYGYTF. As DNA, the CDR3 is TGTGCCACCAGTGATTTCCCAGGGCGCTATGGCTACACCTTC.